A single sample is the source of the 9 T cell receptor beta chains below, sequenced in a study of blood T cell repertoires in COVID-19. The protocol was immunoSEQ multiplex PCR, while the TCRdb copy is restricted to in-frame clones and leaves out a portion. Of 150,000 or so clones listed, more than 75% are singletons. The sequenced sample was peripheral blood. These receptors all stem from a woman in her 70s with COVID-19, enrolled during active disease.

CDR3 nucleotide sequence: TGTGCCAGCAGCTTGACAGGGGGCGATGAGACCCAGTACTTC. Amino acids: CASSLTGGDETQYF. The chain combines TRBV5-4 with TRBJ2-5, with 9 bases identical to TRBD1. The CDR3 is made up of 14 amino acids. Germline CDR1 and CDR2: SGHNT and YYREEE (reference sequence). Trimming at V came to 1 base and at J to 5 bases, leaving 3 bases not matched to a gene. Combining the CDR3 with reference TRBV5-4 and TRBJ2-5 gives the whole variable domain ETGVTQSPTHLIKTRGQQVTLRCSSQSGHNTVSWYQQALGQGPQFIFQYYREEENGRGNFPPRFSGLQFPNYSSELNVNALELDDSALYLCASSLTGGDETQYFGPGTRLLVL.

The J gene is TRBJ1-1, the V gene TRBV10-3, with D perhaps matching TRBD1 (5 bases). The V and J ends lost 8 bases and 7 bases respectively, with 14 bases between them. Germline V CDR1 and CDR2: ENHRY, SYGVKD. CDR3 length equals 12 residues. The chain's CDR3 is CAIGLAGGEAFF. For the CDR3, the DNA is TGTGCCATCGGGCTTGCGGGGGGTGAAGCTTTCTTT.

This clone was detected once. The chain uses TRBV9 and TRBJ2-3, with TRBD2 matching over 10 bases. Germline trimming cut 4 bases from V and 3 bases from J; bases unmatched to any gene: 20. Per germline, CDR1 SGDLS and CDR2 YYNGEE. This CDR3 contains 20 residues. In DNA, the CDR3 is TGTGCCAGCAGCCCCCGTGGGCTAGCGGGGGACTACGGGGGGACAGATACGCAGTATTTT. It specifies CASSPRGLAGDYGGTDTQYF.

The rearrangement links TRBV27 to TRBJ1-6; 8 positions agree with TRBD1. The CDR3 runs 13 residues. Germline V gene data show CDR1 as MNHEY and CDR2 as SMNVEV (reference sequence). V gave up 10 bases and J gave up 7 bases; unmatched junction bases: 6. CDR3 protein: CATRQGSNSPLHF. CDR3 coding DNA: TGTGCCACCCGACAGGGGTCAAATTCACCCCTCCACTTT.

This clone has only a few counts. V is TRBV2 and J is TRBJ1-3; TRBD1 matches 8 bases. Looked up from germline, CDR1 is SNHLY and CDR2 is FYNNEI. V lost 2 bases and J lost 2; bases outside the gene matches: 5. This CDR3 spans 16 amino acids. CDR3 nucleotides: TGTGCCAGCAGTGAATTACAGGGGGTGACTGGAAACACCATATATTTT. Amino acids: CASSELQGVTGNTIYF.

This sequence joins TRBV27 and TRBJ2-4; 9 nucleotides align to TRBD1. The germline gives CDR1 MNHEY, CDR2 SMNVEV (reference sequence). V lost 7 bases, J lost 2 bases, and 12 bases stayed unmatched. This CDR3 region has 17 residues. The CDR3 reads CASKPFRQGGTKNIQYF. In nucleotides, the CDR3 is TGTGCCAGCAAGCCGTTTAGACAGGGGGGTACCAAAAACATTCAGTACTTC.

This chain uses TRBV5-1 with TRBJ2-3; possible D gene TRBD2, 6 bases. V was clipped by 7 bases and J by 2 bases, with 11 bases between them. This CDR3 spans 13 amino acids. Germline V CDR1 and CDR2: SGHRS, YFSETQ. The DNA of the CDR3 is TGCGCCAGCCTTAGCGGACCCACAGATACGCAGTATTTT. Translation: CASLSGPTDTQYF.

This sequence joins TRBV19 and TRBJ1-1; D is ambiguous. The CDR3 is 13 residues long. Germline CDR1 is LNHDA and CDR2 is SQIVND (reference sequence). Trimming took off 7 bases at V and 2 bases at J, with 11 bases between the two ends. CDR3 bases: TGTGCCAGTACCCGAGTAGCCAACACTGAAGCTTTCTTT. Amino acid sequence: CASTRVANTEAFF. The full variable domain, its missing parts supplied by reference TRBV19 and TRBJ1-1, is DGGITQSPKYLFRKEGQNVTLSCEQNLNHDAMYWYRQDPGQGLRLIYYSQIVNDFQKGDIAEGYSVSREKKESFPLTVTSAQKNPTAFYLCASTRVANTEAFFGQGTRLTVV.

The J gene is TRBJ2-7, the V gene TRBV18; D ambiguous. The V gene lost 3 bases and the J gene lost 3 bases, with 3 bases spanning the gap. The CDR3 has 11 residues. Germline V lookup: CDR1 KGHSH, CDR2 LQKENI. The CDR3 sequence is CASSPGYEQYF. In nucleotides, the CDR3 is TGTGCCAGCTCACCCGGCTACGAGCAGTACTTC.